The clone carrying this T cell receptor beta chain was seen a single time. Antigen specificity is unknown. The sample belongs to a study of post-analysis software for immune sequencing data. Study context: Relapsing-remitting, secondary progressive and progressive-relapsing forms of multiple sclerosis all featured among disease courses. Study-level results: In patients, 4 to 6 TRBV segments were more frequent than in controls, with TRBV5-6, TRBV5-1 and TRBV20-1 among them. Samples from one preparation batch, clustered by F measure, grouped strongly together. The study found significantly lower normalized Chao1 diversity in multiple sclerosis patients than in controls.

CDR1 is DFQATT, CDR2 SNEGSKA, per germline (reference sequence). The CDR3 length is 15 residues. The V gene end was trimmed by 5 bases and the J gene end by 0 bases; junction bases not matched to a gene: 9. Carried by the TCR beta cDNA libraries were unique molecular identifiers. Each sample of roughly 0.95 to 10 million input T cells yielded about 500,000 cDNA molecules, so each molecule approximated one T cell. Each CDR3 protein is one row after TCRdb ran MiXCR on the PCR reads. Among approximately 440,000 distinct CDR3 sequences, less than 45% were seen once, and the ten largest hold roughly an eighth.

This sequence joins TRBV20-1 and TRBJ2-7; 8 bases line up with TRBD1. The clonotype comes from a girl aged 10 to 17 with multiple sclerosis. The sequenced material came from blood. The CDR3 protein is CSAPRTGKSSYEQYF. DNA for the CDR3: TGCAGTGCTCCGCGGACAGGGAAGAGCTCCTACGAGCAGTACTTC.